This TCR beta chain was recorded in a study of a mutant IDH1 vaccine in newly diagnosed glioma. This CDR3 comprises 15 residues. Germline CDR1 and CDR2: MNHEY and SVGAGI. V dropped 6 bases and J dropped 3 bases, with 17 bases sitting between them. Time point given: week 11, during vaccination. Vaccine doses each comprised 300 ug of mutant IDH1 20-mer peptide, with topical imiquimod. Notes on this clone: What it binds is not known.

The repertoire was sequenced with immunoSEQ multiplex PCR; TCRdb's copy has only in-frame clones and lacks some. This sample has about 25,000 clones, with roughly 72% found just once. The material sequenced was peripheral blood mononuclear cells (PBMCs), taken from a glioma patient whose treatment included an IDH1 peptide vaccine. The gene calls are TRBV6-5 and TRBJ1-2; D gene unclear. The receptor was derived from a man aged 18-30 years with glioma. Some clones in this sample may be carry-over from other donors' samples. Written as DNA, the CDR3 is TGTGCCAGCAGACCCCTCCGTTCCGGGGACTATGGCTACACCTTC. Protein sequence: CASRPLRSGDYGYTF.